One sample yielded the 31 T cell receptor beta chains listed below, sequenced in a study of T-cell memory formation after mild COVID-19. TCRdb ran MiXCR on the 5' RACE reads and lists one entry per CDR3 protein. The data show about 340,000 distinct CDR3 sequences, 20% to 25% seen once. Sequencing input: PBMCs or a T cell subset sorted from them (not recorded which). All receptors derive from an adult woman who had mild COVID-19 (a few samples of this study predate the infection). Cell type and time point are not known.

The chain has TRBV24-1 and TRBJ2-7, with D perhaps TRBD2 (6 bases). There are 13 residues in the CDR3. Per the germline V gene, CDR1 is KGHDR and CDR2 is SFDVKD. V was pared by 7 bases and J by 6 bases, with 15 bases between. CDR3 DNA sequence: TGTGCCACCAGCCAGCGAGGAGGGTCCGAGCAGTACTTC. Translating it yields CATSQRGGSEQYF.

A few counts support this clonotype. V is TRBV29-1 and J is TRBJ1-4; D unclear. Trimming cost V 4 bases and J 0 bases, with 6 bases left between them. This CDR3 contains 13 residues. Germline values: CDR1 SQVTM, CDR2 ANQGSEA. The DNA of the CDR3 is TGCAGCGTTGCGGCAGCAACTAATGAAAAACTGTTTTTT. It encodes CSVAAATNEKLFF.

This chain connects TRBV24-1 to TRBJ2-3; TRBD2 aligns across 7 bases. The CDR3 extends over 16 amino acids. The ends lost 1 base at V and 1 base at J; junction bases unmatched: 4. Germline V CDR1 and CDR2: KGHDR, SFDVKD. CDR3 DNA sequence: TGTGCCACCAGTGATTTTGGCGGGAGAGGCACAGATACGCAGTATTTT. It translates to CATSDFGGRGTDTQYF.

The chain has TRBV6-5 and TRBJ2-1; D unresolved. The CDR3 runs to 13 residues. With 6 bases removed from V and 1 base from J, the gap between germline ends came to 7 bases. In germline, CDR1 is MNHEY, CDR2 SVGAGI. CDR3 sequence (DNA): TGTGCCAGCAGATACCGTTCCTACAATGAGCAGTTCTTC. Its translation is CASRYRSYNEQFF.

This clonotype has a count of ten or more. With a much larger clone just one base away, this may be a read error. The V call is TRBV7-9, the J call TRBJ2-7, with D hard to call. From germline, CDR1 is SEHNR and CDR2 FQNEAQ (reference sequence). There are 14 residues in the CDR3. The V gene lost 1 base and the J gene lost 3 bases, with 10 bases spanning the gap. As DNA, the CDR3 is TGTGCCAGCAGCTTAGATTTAACAGACTACGAGCAGTACTTC. As protein: CASSLDLTDYEQYF.

This chain connects TRBV11-2 to TRBJ2-1; possibly TRBD2 for D (5 bases). V was pared by 2 bases and J by 4 bases, with 15 bases between. This CDR3 comprises 16 residues. Germline CDR1 is SGHAT and CDR2 is FQNNGV. Written as DNA, the CDR3 is TGTGCCAGCAGCTTACCCTCCCTAGCCTCTTACAATGAGCAGTTCTTC. Translated: CASSLPSLASYNEQFF.

The chain has TRBV4-1 and TRBJ2-4; D possibly matches TRBD1 or TRBD2 (6 bases each). V lost 0 bases and J 12 bases, leaving 27 bases between the germline ends. The CDR3 totals 18 residues. Per germline, CDR1 MGHRA and CDR2 YSYEKL. The CDR3 bases are TGCGCCAGCAGCCAAGATTTTGGGGGGCGCAAAGGTTGGGCCCGTCAGTACTTC. Protein sequence: CASSQDFGGRKGWARQYF.

In this sample, this clonotype turned up many times. The chain has TRBV27 and TRBJ2-2; 11 nucleotides line up with TRBD1. The CDR3 extends over 17 amino acids. Germline-derived CDR1 and CDR2 are MNHEY and SMNVEV (reference sequence). Losses at the gene ends were 7 bases for V and 4 bases for J; bases not matched to a gene: 11. The CDR3 coding sequence is TGTGCCAGCACCAGGACAGGGGGCAGTCTAATCACCGGGGAGCTGTTTTTT. It encodes CASTRTGGSLITGELFF.

The chain is built from TRBV27 and TRBJ2-6; D not certain. This CDR3 region has 15 residues. Per the germline V gene, CDR1 is MNHEY and CDR2 is SMNVEV (reference sequence). V lost 2 bases and J 0 bases, leaving 5 bases between the germline ends. CDR3 in amino acids: CASSLTRSGANVLTF. The CDR3, as DNA: TGTGCCAGCAGTTTAACCCGCTCTGGGGCCAACGTCCTGACTTTC.

The J gene is TRBJ1-5, the V gene TRBV30, with D possibly being TRBD1 (5 bases). Germline values: CDR1 GTSNPN, CDR2 SVGIG (reference sequence). With 0 bases removed from V and 3 bases from J, the gap between germline ends came to 9 bases. The CDR3 loop spans 14 amino acids. CDR3 nucleotide sequence: TGTGCCTGGAGTGTGGGGCTAATCAATCAGCCCCAGCATTTT. Encoded protein: CAWSVGLINQPQHF.

In its sample, this clonotype was seen a few times. The CDR3 here is CASSLEGESTEAFF. In DNA form, the CDR3 reads TGCGCCAGCAGCTTGGAAGGGGAGAGCACTGAAGCTTTCTTT. V usage is TRBV5-1 and J usage is TRBJ1-1; D may be TRBD1 (5 bases). Trimming left V 0 bases short and J 4 bases short, with 10 bases between. The CDR3 runs to 14 residues. CDR1 is SGHRS and CDR2 is YFSETQ in the germline V gene.

In its sample, this clonotype was seen many times. The rearrangement joins TRBV25-1 to TRBJ2-2, with a possible D match to TRBD2 (6 bases). Germline CDR1 and CDR2: MGHDK and SYGVNS. The CDR3 sequence is 16 residues long. Trimming took 3 bases from V and 5 from J, leaving 16 bases between them. CDR3 sequence: CASSEIAEGRTGELFF. The CDR3 bases are TGTGCCAGCAGTGAGATCGCGGAGGGGAGAACCGGGGAGCTGTTTTTT.

The chain links TRBV10-3 to TRBJ2-1; 7 nucleotides match TRBD2. The CDR3 covers 13 residues. The germline CDR1 and CDR2 sequences are ENHRY and SYGVKD. V lost 8 bases, J lost 10 bases, and 11 bases stayed unmatched. The CDR3 sequence is CAIGGSGVVEQFF. For the CDR3, the DNA is TGTGCCATCGGCGGGAGTGGAGTTGTCGAGCAGTTCTTC.

The chain links TRBV12-3 or TRBV12-4 to TRBJ2-1; 7 nucleotides line up with TRBD1. The CDR3 extends over 13 amino acids. J lost 9 bases, V lost 4 bases, and 6 bases had no gene match. The CDR3 nucleotides read TGTGCCAGCAGTTCCGACAGGGATCGTGAGCAGTTCTTC. Its translation is CASSSDRDREQFF.

The rearrangement joins TRBV4-1 to TRBJ1-5; tentatively, D is TRBD1 (5 bases). CDR3 length: 16 amino acids. The V end lost 3 bases, the J end lost 2 bases, and 14 bases lay between the germline ends. CDR1 and CDR2 (germline): MGHRA, YSYEKL. Here the CDR3 DNA reads TGCGCCAGCAGCCACATCAGGGTCAAGGGCAATCAGCCCCAGCATTTT. This gives the protein CASSHIRVKGNQPQHF.

The rearrangement joins TRBV5-1 to TRBJ2-7, with 10 bases fitting TRBD2. The germline V gene has CDR1 SGHRS and CDR2 YFSETQ. CDR3 length: 15 amino acids. With 4 bases clipped from V and 0 bases from J, the junction kept 4 bases outside the gene matches. CDR3 amino acids: CASSLGLASSYEQYF. Here the CDR3 DNA reads TGCGCCAGCAGCCTGGGACTAGCGAGCTCCTACGAGCAGTACTTC.

The chain carries TRBV2 and TRBJ1-2; the match to TRBD1 covers 7 bases. The V gene's germline CDR1 is SNHLY and CDR2 FYNNEI. The CDR3 totals 12 residues. V was pared by 6 bases and J by 7 bases, with 5 bases of the junction left unmatched. The CDR3 spells CASRQGLGGYTF. CDR3 DNA: TGTGCCAGCAGACAGGGGCTGGGTGGCTACACCTTC.

This clonotype has just a few counts. This chain uses TRBV2 with TRBJ2-3, with TRBD2 matching 9 bases. Germline-derived CDR1 and CDR2 are SNHLY and FYNNEI. The V segment lost 5 bases and the J segment 0 bases; nucleotides outside the gene matches: 6. The CDR3 is made up of 16 amino acids. The CDR3 nucleotides are TGTGCCAGCAGTAGGGATGCGGGGGGGAGCACAGATACGCAGTATTTT. Protein product: CASSRDAGGSTDTQYF.

This clonotype was seen just once. The genes are TRBV7-8 and TRBJ2-1, with D perhaps TRBD2 (6 bases). The germline gives CDR1 SGHVS, CDR2 FQNEAQ. The CDR3 is 15 residues long. V was shortened by 5 bases and J by 0 bases, with 11 bases between the two germline ends. CDR3 loop: CASSTSGVSYNEQFF. The CDR3 coding sequence is TGTGCCAGCAGCACTTCGGGAGTCTCCTACAATGAGCAGTTCTTC.

This clonotype was observed a few times. V is TRBV3-1 and J is TRBJ2-3, with 8 bases aligning to TRBD2. The J segment lost 2 bases and the V segment lost 3 bases, leaving 13 bases of the junction unmatched. This CDR3 contains 18 residues. Germline values: CDR1 LGHDT, CDR2 YNNKEL (reference sequence). CDR3 amino acids: CASSQLGAGEANTDTQYF. CDR3 in DNA: TGTGCCAGCAGCCAGTTAGGAGCGGGAGAGGCCAACACAGATACGCAGTATTTT.

The V and J genes are TRBV6-2 or TRBV6-3 and TRBJ1-5, with D hard to call. Per germline, CDR1 MNHEY and CDR2 SVGEGT. Trimming stripped 3 bases from V and 5 bases from J, with 14 bases between. This CDR3 comprises 15 residues. The CDR3 loop reads CASSYYFGGHQPQHF. Here the CDR3 DNA reads TGTGCCAGCAGTTATTACTTTGGTGGTCATCAGCCCCAGCATTTT.

This clonotype showed up just a few times. V and J are TRBV30 and TRBJ1-2; D is ambiguous. V lost 1 base, J lost 5 bases, and 11 bases lay in between. CDR1 GTSNPN and CDR2 SVGIG come from the germline V gene (reference sequence). The CDR3 contains 13 residues. CDR3 sequence (DNA): TGTGCCTGGAGTGATTATGAGCGGTATGGCTACACCTTC. Translated: CAWSDYERYGYTF.

The V gene is TRBV5-6, the J gene TRBJ2-3, with D unresolved. The CDR3 covers 16 residues. Germline V gives CDR1 SGHDT, CDR2 YYEEEE. V shed 0 bases and J shed 2 bases, with 13 bases lying between them. CDR3 loop: CASSLEMGSITDTQYF. CDR3 bases: TGTGCCAGCAGCTTGGAAATGGGGTCGATCACAGATACGCAGTATTTT. Complete variable domain (other parts from reference TRBV5-6 and TRBJ2-3): DAGVTQSPTHLIKTRGQQVTLRCSPKSGHDTVSWYQQALGQGPQFIFQYYEEEERQRGNFPDRFSGHQFPNYSSELNVNALLLGDSALYLCASSLEMGSITDTQYFGPGTRLTVL.

The rearrangement uses TRBV6-6 and TRBJ1-1; no reliable D call. In germline, CDR1 is MNHNY, CDR2 SVGAGI (reference sequence). V was shortened by 7 bases and J by 6 bases, with 15 bases between the two germline ends. The CDR3 runs to 13 residues. The CDR3 DNA reads as TGTGCCAGCACTCGCCAACTTTTCGCTGAAGCTTTCTTT. Translated, it gives CASTRQLFAEAFF.

This clonotype was seen more than once but under ten times. The chain is built from TRBV15 and TRBJ2-7, with TRBD1 matching over 9 bases. The germline V gene encodes CDR1 LNHNV and CDR2 YYDKDF (reference sequence). The CDR3 extends over 13 amino acids. The ends lost 5 bases at V and 5 bases at J; junction bases unmatched: 4. The CDR3 sequence: CATSPRDRDEQYF. In nucleotides, the CDR3 is TGTGCCACCAGCCCCCGGGACAGGGACGAGCAGTACTTC.

The rearrangement links TRBV27 to TRBJ2-1; D is ambiguous. V was shortened by 2 bases and J by 3 bases, with 5 bases between the two germline ends. The CDR3 loop spans 13 amino acids. Germline V gene data show CDR1 as MNHEY and CDR2 as SMNVEV (reference sequence). The CDR3 loop is CASSLHSYNEQFF. The CDR3 DNA reads as TGTGCCAGCAGTTTACACAGCTACAATGAGCAGTTCTTC.

This clonotype was recorded a few times. The CDR3 DNA follows: TGTGCCAGCAGCGGGGGGGGATCTAGCAATCAGCCCCAGCATTTT. Its translation is CASSGGGSSNQPQHF. The rearrangement uses TRBV12-3 or TRBV12-4 and TRBJ1-5, with a weak D call TRBD1 (5 bases). The germline V and J ends were trimmed by 6 bases and 0 bases, with 12 bases remaining between them. This CDR3 spans 15 amino acids.

This clonotype was detected only a few times. Relative to the germline gene, one junction end is altered; a read error may explain this. The chain couples TRBV12-3 or TRBV12-4 to TRBJ2-7; possibly TRBD2 for D (5 bases). The CDR3 length is 13 residues. The CDR3 DNA follows: TGTGCCAGCACTTTAAGAGGGTGGGGCGAGCAGTACTTC. It codes for CASTLRGWGEQYF.

The chain uses TRBV7-2 and TRBJ2-7, with 11 nucleotides matching TRBD2. V trimming: 5 bases; J trimming: 3 bases; junction bases outside the gene matches: 6. The CDR3 spans 15 residues. The germline V gene has CDR1 SGHTA and CDR2 FQGNSA. The CDR3 loop is CASSPTSGSVYEQYF. In DNA form, the CDR3 reads TGTGCCAGCAGCCCAACTAGCGGGAGTGTCTACGAGCAGTACTTC.

A few counts support this clonotype. CDR3 sequence reads: CAWRTGTSVYNEQFF. DNA for the CDR3: TGTGCCTGGAGAACCGGGACTAGCGTCTACAATGAGCAGTTCTTC. The rearrangement uses TRBV30 and TRBJ2-1; 10 bases agree with TRBD2. V was clipped by 3 bases and J by 3 bases; unmatched bases: 5. Germline-derived CDR1 and CDR2 are GTSNPN and SVGIG (reference sequence). The CDR3 spans 15 residues.

This clonotype was detected only once. The chain joins TRBV4-1 to TRBJ1-3; TRBD1 matches 9 bases. With V trimmed by 4 bases and J by 0 bases, 10 bases remained unmatched. This CDR3 contains 18 residues. CDR1 and CDR2 (germline): MGHRA, YSYEKL. CDR3 in DNA: TGCGCCAGCAGCCTTGGGGGGCCGGGACAGGGCTCTGGAAACACCATATATTTT. It encodes CASSLGGPGQGSGNTIYF.